These 17 T cell receptor beta chains came from one sample sequenced in a study of cytomegalovirus exposure and HLA in healthy donors. 60 Vbeta and 13 Jbeta primers were used in PCR. Some clones are missing from TCRdb's copy, which holds only in-frame ones; the method was immunoSEQ multiplex PCR. Seen here are 100,000 or so clones, around 80% observed once, and the top ten hold 5.5% to 8%. Sequencing used PBMCs. Source of these receptors: a man younger than 45 in good health and CMV-seronegative.

This rearrangement joins TRBV4-3 to TRBJ2-1; 9 bases are a match to TRBD2. With V trimmed by 0 bases and J by 4 bases, 10 bases remained unmatched. Germline CDR1 LGHNA, CDR2 YSLEER. The CDR3 covers 18 residues. The DNA for the CDR3 is TGCGCCAGCAGCCAAGATCCCGCTAGCGGGACCGCATACAATGAGCAGTTCTTC. It yields the protein CASSQDPASGTAYNEQFF.

V gene TRBV4-2 combines with J gene TRBJ2-2; D might be TRBD1 (5 bases). There are 15 residues in the CDR3. V was clipped by 0 bases and J by 2 bases, with 7 bases between them. Germline values: CDR1 LGHNA, CDR2 YNFKEQ. As DNA, the CDR3 is TGTGCCAGCAGCCAAGACAGGGCCAACACCGGGGAGCTGTTTTTT. This gives the protein CASSQDRANTGELFF.

This rearrangement joins TRBV9 to TRBJ2-2; D is uncertain. Between the trimmed V and J ends, which lost 3 bases and 2 bases, there was a span of 11 bases. The CDR3 totals 15 residues. Germline CDR1 SGDLS, CDR2 YYNGEE. The CDR3 bases are TGTGCCAGCAGCGGAGCCGGAGCTAACACCGGGGAGCTGTTTTTT. Translation: CASSGAGANTGELFF.

The chain employs TRBV7-9 and TRBJ2-3; 7 positions match TRBD1. CDR1 and CDR2 from the germline V gene are SEHNR and FQNEAQ (reference sequence). J gave up 6 bases and V 5 bases, and 14 bases lay outside the gene matches. The CDR3 loop spans 16 amino acids. CDR3 residues: CASSPIGRTGMDTQYF. The DNA of the CDR3 is TGTGCCAGCAGCCCGATAGGTAGGACAGGCATGGATACGCAGTATTTT.

The gene calls are TRBV14 and TRBJ2-1; D may be TRBD2 (5 bases). CDR3 length equals 13 residues. V was trimmed by 0 bases and J by 12 bases, leaving 12 bases between them. CDR1 is SGHDN and CDR2 is FVKESK in the germline V gene. CDR3 DNA: TGTGCCAGCAGCCAAGAAGAACGTCGGGGGCAGTTCTTC. Translation: CASSQEERRGQFF.

The sample holds a few counts of this clone. In nucleotides, the CDR3 is TGTGCCAGTAGCCCCCGAGGGAAGAGGGTTTTTCAGCCCCAGCATTTT. It yields the protein CASSPRGKRVFQPQHF. The genes are TRBV19 and TRBJ1-5, with D hard to call. The CDR3 sequence is 16 residues long. From germline, CDR1 is LNHDA and CDR2 SQIVND (reference sequence). V was pared by 6 bases and J by 6 bases, with 21 bases between.

The J gene is TRBJ2-1, the V gene TRBV6-1, with TRBD2 matching 8 bases. In germline, CDR1 is MNHNS, CDR2 SASEGT. This CDR3 comprises 16 residues. Trimming removed 4 bases from V and 4 bases from J; junction bases left unmatched: 9. The CDR3 protein is CASSVEAGDLYNEQFF. The CDR3 region has the DNA TGTGCCAGCAGTGTTGAAGCGGGGGACCTTTACAATGAGCAGTTCTTC.

This chain joins TRBV19 and TRBJ2-3; D gene unclear. The CDR3 is 14 residues long. The germline CDR1 and CDR2 sequences are LNHDA and SQIVND (reference sequence). Trimming cost V 0 bases and J 3 bases, with 7 bases left between them. The CDR3 bases are TGTGCCAGTAGTATAGATACCGGGACAGATACGCAGTATTTT. As protein: CASSIDTGTDTQYF.

The chain couples TRBV5-1 to TRBJ2-7; TRBD1 matches at 8 bases. The CDR3 length is 12 residues. Germline V gene sequence: CDR1 SGHRS, CDR2 YFSETQ. J was trimmed by 6 bases and V by 2 bases; bases with no gene match: 1. Here the CDR3 reads CASSFDRGEQYF. CDR3 DNA: TGCGCCAGCAGCTTTGACAGGGGCGAGCAGTACTTC.

This clone appeared once. The chain employs TRBV5-6 and TRBJ1-4, with 7 bases matching TRBD1. Germline loops: CDR1 SGHDT, CDR2 YYEEEE. This CDR3 has 16 amino acids. J was trimmed by 5 bases and V by 4 bases; bases with no gene match: 11. This chain's CDR3 is CASSLLSGTANEKLFF. CDR3 nucleotide sequence: TGTGCCAGCAGCCTTCTCTCCGGGACAGCAAATGAAAAACTGTTTTTT.

The chain recombines TRBV6-1 with TRBJ2-7; 7 nucleotides match TRBD1. The trim removed 3 bases at V and 5 bases at J, leaving 7 bases unmatched. CDR3 size: 14 residues. Germline assignment: CDR1 MNHNS and CDR2 SASEGT. The CDR3 protein is CASSDLTGSHEQYF. The CDR3 DNA sequence: TGTGCCAGCAGTGACCTGACAGGGTCGCACGAGCAGTACTTC.

The chain is built from TRBV18 and TRBJ2-5; 8 bases fit TRBD1. Germline V lookup: CDR1 KGHSH, CDR2 LQKENI. The junction had 8 bases not matched to a gene; V was cut back by 6 bases and J by 5 bases. This CDR3 has 14 amino acids. CDR3 DNA: TGTGCCAGCTCTCCGACAGGGGAGACGGAGACCCAGTACTTC. This sequence encodes CASSPTGETETQYF.

The rearrangement links TRBV5-1 to TRBJ1-1, with D unresolved. This CDR3 is 13 amino acids long. V lost 4 bases, J lost 0 bases, and 7 bases lay in between. The V gene's germline CDR1 is SGHRS and CDR2 YFSETQ. DNA of the CDR3: TGCGCCAGCAGCGGAGACTTGAACACTGAAGCTTTCTTT. Translated: CASSGDLNTEAFF.

The rearrangement joins TRBV6-4 to TRBJ2-1; tentative D call: TRBD1 (5 bases). CDR3 length: 15 amino acids. V was cut by 1 base and J by 0 bases, with 7 bases left in between. Germline CDR1 MRHNA, CDR2 SNTAGT. CDR3 sequence reads: CASSDFGASYNEQFF. CDR3 coding DNA: TGTGCCAGCAGTGACTTTGGGGCCTCCTACAATGAGCAGTTCTTC.

The chain is built from TRBV7-6 and TRBJ2-3, with D perhaps matching TRBD1 (5 bases). Trimming removed 5 bases at V and 3 bases at J, with 9 bases between. Germline-derived CDR1 and CDR2 are SGHVS and FNYEAQ. There are 13 residues in the CDR3. Here the CDR3 DNA reads TGTGCCAGCAGCCCATACAGGACAGATACGCAGTATTTT. Residues: CASSPYRTDTQYF. Combining the CDR3 with reference TRBV7-6 and TRBJ2-3 gives the whole variable domain GAGVSQSPRYKVTKRGQDVALRCDPISGHVSLYWYRQALGQGPEFLTYFNYEAQQDKSGLPNDRFSAERPEGSISTLTIQRTEQRDSAMYRCASSPYRTDTQYFGPGTRLTVL.

The chain is built from TRBV2 and TRBJ1-2; D possibly corresponds to TRBD1 (5 bases). Germline CDR1 SNHLY, CDR2 FYNNEI. Between the trimmed V and J ends, which lost 1 base and 5 bases, there was a span of 8 bases. CDR3 length: 13 amino acids. CDR3 bases: TGTGCCAGCAGTGAAGGGGGGGGGTATGGCTACACCTTC. Residues: CASSEGGGYGYTF. The variable domain in full, with the rest retrieved from reference TRBV2 and TRBJ1-2, is EPEVTQTPSHQVTQMGQEVILRCVPISNHLYFYWYRQILGQKVEFLVSFYNNEISEKSEIFDDQFSVERPDGSNFTLKIRSTKLEDSAMYFCASSEGGGYGYTFGSGTRLTVV.

This clone was counted a few times. The V and J genes are TRBV25-1 and TRBJ2-7, with a tentative D call TRBD2 (6 bases). CDR3 length: 17 residues. CDR1 is MGHDK, CDR2 SYGVNS, per germline. Trimming left V 7 bases short and J 7 bases short, with 29 bases between. CDR3 DNA sequence: TGTGCCAGCACCCGGGGGAGTGGTCGGGGAGGAACGGTAGAGCAGTACTTC. It encodes CASTRGSGRGGTVEQYF.